This TCR beta chain was retrieved from a study of control samples from healthy donors and cancer patients. Data came from immunoSEQ multiplex PCR; TCRdb stores just in-frame clones and leaves some out. This sample yields 130,000 or so clones, of which approximately 94% are seen a single time; roughly 13% belongs to the top ten. Germline V CDR1 and CDR2: LGHNA, YSLEER. V was shortened by 4 bases and J by 2 bases, with 17 bases between the two germline ends. This CDR3 is 17 amino acids long. This TCR came from a middle-aged man in good health. The V call is TRBV4-3, the J call TRBJ1-4; unclear D gene. The sample was blood. CDR3 region: CASSPQGLAGTNEKLFF. The CDR3 DNA sequence: TGCGCCAGCAGCCCCCAAGGGTTGGCTGGTACTAATGAAAAACTGTTTTTT.